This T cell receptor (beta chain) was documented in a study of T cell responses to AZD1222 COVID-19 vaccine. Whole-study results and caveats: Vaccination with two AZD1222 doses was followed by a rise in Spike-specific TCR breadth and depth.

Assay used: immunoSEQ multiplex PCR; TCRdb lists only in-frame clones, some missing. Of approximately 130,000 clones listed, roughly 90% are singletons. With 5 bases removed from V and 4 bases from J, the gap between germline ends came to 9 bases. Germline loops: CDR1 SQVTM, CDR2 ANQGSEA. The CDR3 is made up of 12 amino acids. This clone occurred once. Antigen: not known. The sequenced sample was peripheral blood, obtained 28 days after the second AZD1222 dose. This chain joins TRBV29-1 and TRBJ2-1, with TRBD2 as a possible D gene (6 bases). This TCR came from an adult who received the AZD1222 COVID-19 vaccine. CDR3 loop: CSVTGDYNEQFF. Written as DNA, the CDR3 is TGCAGCGTTACGGGGGATTACAATGAGCAGTTCTTC.